This T cell receptor (beta chain) was captured in a study of blood T cell repertoires in COVID-19. The wider study: Acute-phase and convalescent COVID-19 samples originated in the United States, Italy and Spain.

In the authors' methods: How many nucleated cells were present was estimated from reference gene primer amplification. The method was immunoSEQ multiplex PCR; TCRdb's version includes in-frame clones alone and lacks a portion of them. That table furnishes V, J and clone size, whereas the DNA furnished D and trimming. The sample holds some 200,000 clones, around 83% seen once. With 0 bases removed from V and 5 bases from J, the gap between germline ends came to 8 bases. Germline V gene lookup returns CDR1 GTSNPN and CDR2 SVGIG (reference sequence). The CDR3 is made up of 12 amino acids. The sample taken for sequencing was peripheral blood. V usage is TRBV30 and J usage is TRBJ2-7; D is unresolved. The receptor was isolated from a man in his forties or fifties with active or convalescent COVID-19. The CDR3 sequence: CAWSVLMDEQYF. In DNA, the CDR3 is TGTGCCTGGAGTGTACTTATGGACGAGCAGTACTTC.